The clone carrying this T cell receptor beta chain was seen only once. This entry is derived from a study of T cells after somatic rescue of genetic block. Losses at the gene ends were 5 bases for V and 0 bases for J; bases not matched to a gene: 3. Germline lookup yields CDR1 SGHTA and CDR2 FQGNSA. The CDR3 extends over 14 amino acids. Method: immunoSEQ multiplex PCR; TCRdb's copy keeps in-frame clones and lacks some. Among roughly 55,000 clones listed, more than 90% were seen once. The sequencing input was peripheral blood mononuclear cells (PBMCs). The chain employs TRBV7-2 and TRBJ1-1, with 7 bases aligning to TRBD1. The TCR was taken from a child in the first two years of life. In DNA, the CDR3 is TGTGCCAGCAGCGACAGGGACATGAACACTGAAGCTTTCTTT. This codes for CASSDRDMNTEAFF.